A single sample gave rise to the 10 T cell receptor beta chains below, sequenced in a study of post-analysis software for immune sequencing data (dated by TCRdb to the mid-2010s). The library was obtained by PCR. Sequencing instrument: Illumina HiSeq 2500. To reduce PCR and sequencing biases, unique molecular identifiers were built into the TCR beta cDNA libraries. The public reads were reanalyzed by TCRdb: fastp trimming at Q25, MiXCR alignment, in-frame beta chains only. For every CDR3 protein sequence, its rows merge into one entry that carries the most common genes and DNA. This sample is represented by roughly 800,000 distinct CDR3 sequences; approximately 50% of them were singletons. The top ten clonotypes cover 4.6% of the sample. These receptors' antigens are unknown. Broader findings and caveats from the paper: A handful of TRBV segments, including TRBV5-6, TRBV5-1 and TRBV20-1, were significantly more frequent in patients than controls.

Sequencing input: blood. All receptors derive from a girl aged 5-17 years with multiple sclerosis.

J is TRBJ1-2 and V is TRBV29-1; 7 bases line up with TRBD1. This CDR3 region has 16 residues. Germline CDR1 and CDR2: SQVTM and ANQGSEA. V shed 2 bases and J 4 bases; nucleotides not matched to a gene: 13. CDR3 residues: CSVELLDRTASYGYTF. The CDR3 DNA reads as TGCAGCGTTGAACTCCTGGACAGGACTGCTTCCTATGGCTACACCTTC.

In the case of this clonotype: A junction end diverges from the germline sequence, so it may reflect a read error. This rearrangement joins TRBV6-5 to TRBJ1-4, with D possibly TRBD1 on 5 matching bases. From germline, CDR1 is MNHEY and CDR2 SVGAGI. The CDR3 extends over 15 amino acids. CDR3 in DNA: TGTGCCAGCAGTAGCTCGGTTGGGGGGTATGAAAAACGGTTTTTT. Translating it yields CASSSSVGGYEKRFF.

The genes are TRBV5-6 and TRBJ2-1; D may be TRBD1 or TRBD2 (5 bases each). CDR1 and CDR2 (germline): SGHDT, YYEEEE. This CDR3 has 14 residues. V lost 0 bases, J lost 6 bases, and 10 bases lay in between. The CDR3 spells CASSLGAGTNEQFF. For the CDR3, the DNA is TGTGCCAGCAGCTTGGGTGCAGGGACCAATGAGCAGTTCTTC.

The chain recombines TRBV5-1 with TRBJ1-1, with D maybe TRBD1 (5 bases). This CDR3 is 19 amino acids long. Germline CDR1 SGHRS, CDR2 YFSETQ. V was pared by 3 bases and J by 6 bases, with 30 bases between. The CDR3, as DNA: TGCGCCAGCAGCTCCCGGGACGGCGGAACCGAACTGACAAGCCCTGAAGCTTTCTTT. Encoded protein: CASSSRDGGTELTSPEAFF.

This clonotype was detected only once. The chain joins TRBV12-3 or TRBV12-4 to TRBJ2-6; no clear D. The V and J ends lost 5 bases and 2 bases respectively, with 10 bases between them. The CDR3 loop spans 15 amino acids. The chain's CDR3 is CASSLTETGANVLTF. DNA for the CDR3: TGTGCCAGCAGTCTTACAGAGACTGGGGCCAACGTCCTGACTTTC.

The chain joins TRBV7-2 to TRBJ1-2; no definite D call. The ends were cut back, 0 bases at V and 4 bases at J, with 9 bases in the middle. There are 14 residues in the CDR3. Germline V CDR1 and CDR2: SGHTA, FQGNSA. CDR3 sequence: CASSLAGLSYGYTF. The CDR3 DNA sequence: TGTGCCAGCAGCTTAGCAGGCCTAAGCTATGGCTACACCTTC.

This clonotype has more than one count but fewer than ten. The chain recombines TRBV20-1 with TRBJ1-2; unclear D gene. The CDR3 spans 11 residues. V lost 1 base and J lost 7, with 7 bases in between. Per the germline V gene, CDR1 is DFQATT and CDR2 is SNEGSKA (reference sequence). CDR3 DNA sequence: TGCAGTGCTAGAGTGGTGCTTGGCTACACCTTC. Residues: CSARVVLGYTF.

The chain has TRBV5-5 and TRBJ1-2; 8 positions match TRBD1. The germline gives CDR1 SGHKS, CDR2 YYEKEE (reference sequence). This CDR3 is built from 14 residues. Trimming removed 4 bases from V and 8 bases from J; junction bases left unmatched: 10. In DNA form, the CDR3 reads TGTGCCAGCAGCCCGCGACAGGGGATTCAAGGCTACACCTTC. Encoded protein: CASSPRQGIQGYTF.

V is TRBV12-3 or TRBV12-4 and J is TRBJ2-4; D is undetermined. With 1 base removed from V and 11 bases from J, the gap between germline ends came to 12 bases. The CDR3 has 13 amino acids. The CDR3 DNA reads TGTGCCAGCAGTTTAGGGCTGCTCCAAGTTCAGTACTTC. As protein: CASSLGLLQVQYF.

This clonotype was detected only once. The genes are TRBV7-9 and TRBJ2-5, with 9 bases lining up with TRBD2. The CDR3 contains 18 residues. Trimming cost V 5 bases and J 1 base; bases outside gene matches: 14. Germline CDR1 and CDR2: SEHNR and FQNEAQ (reference sequence). The CDR3 is CASSPAWETSGLQETQYF. In DNA form, the CDR3 reads TGTGCCAGCAGCCCCGCTTGGGAGACTAGCGGTCTCCAAGAGACCCAGTACTTC.